The clone carrying this T cell receptor beta chain was seen once. CDR1 and CDR2 (germline): LNHDA, SQIVND (reference sequence). The CDR3 has 15 residues. Losses at the gene ends were 5 bases for V and 1 base for J; bases not matched to a gene: 5. This entry comes from a study of blood T cell repertoires in COVID-19. Residents of 24 US areas, aged 18 to 89 years, made up the participants. A case of COVID-19 had been met by exposed participants within 2 weeks before study entry. Assay: immunoSEQ multiplex PCR; the TCRdb copy retains only in-frame clones and omits some. The repertoire holds fewer than 250,000 clones, with around 89% as singletons.

This receptor was identified in a man aged 50 to 59 who had been exposed to COVID-19. Sequenced material: PBMCs or T cells enriched from blood (not recorded which). The V and J genes are TRBV19 and TRBJ2-5; the match to TRBD1 covers 9 bases. The CDR3 bases are TGTGCCAGTAGTCCCCGGACAGGGGTCCAAGAGACCCAGTACTTC. This gives the protein CASSPRTGVQETQYF.